Given below is one TCR beta chain in context. This record comes from a study of blood T cell repertoires in COVID-19. Overall study: COVID-19 samples, acute and convalescent, were from the United States, Italy and Spain. PBMCs, B-cell-depleted T cells, or T cells provided the cDNA or gDNA that made up the material.

In the source study's methods: Reference gene primer amplification in the assay estimated nucleated cell counts. The data were produced by immunoSEQ multiplex PCR, yet TCRdb's version contains in-frame clones alone and is incomplete. Clonal size and the V and J genes are those of that table, whereas D and trimming came from the DNA. The table includes about 95,000 clones, approximately 80% detected once. Per germline, CDR1 MRHNA and CDR2 SNTAGT. The CDR3 covers 15 residues. The J segment lost 2 bases and the V segment lost 3 bases, leaving 5 bases of the junction unmatched. This sequence was found in a human donor in a cohort sampled during active COVID-19. The chain joins TRBV6-4 to TRBJ2-3; 7 bases align to TRBD2. The sequenced material came from peripheral blood. The CDR3 nucleotides read TGTGCCAGCAGTGATGCTAGCGGAACCACAGATACGCAGTATTTT. Protein product: CASSDASGTTDTQYF.